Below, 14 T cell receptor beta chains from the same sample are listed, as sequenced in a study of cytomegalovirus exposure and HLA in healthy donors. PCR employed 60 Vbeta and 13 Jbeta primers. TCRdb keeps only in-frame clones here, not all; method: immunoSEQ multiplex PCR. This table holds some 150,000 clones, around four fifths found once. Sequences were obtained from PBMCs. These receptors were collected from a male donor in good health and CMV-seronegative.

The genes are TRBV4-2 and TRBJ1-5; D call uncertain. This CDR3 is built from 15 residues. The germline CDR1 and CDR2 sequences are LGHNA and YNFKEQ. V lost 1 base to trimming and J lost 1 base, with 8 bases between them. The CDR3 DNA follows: TGTGCCAGCAGCCAAGGCGGCCAGAGCAATCAGCCCCAGCATTTT. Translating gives CASSQGGQSNQPQHF.

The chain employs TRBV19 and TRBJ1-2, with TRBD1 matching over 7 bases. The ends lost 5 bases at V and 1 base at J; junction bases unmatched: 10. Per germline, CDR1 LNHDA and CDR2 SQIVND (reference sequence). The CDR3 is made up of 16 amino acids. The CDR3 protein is CASSADRATHNYGYTF. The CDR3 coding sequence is TGTGCCAGTAGTGCCGACAGGGCAACCCATAACTATGGCTACACCTTC.

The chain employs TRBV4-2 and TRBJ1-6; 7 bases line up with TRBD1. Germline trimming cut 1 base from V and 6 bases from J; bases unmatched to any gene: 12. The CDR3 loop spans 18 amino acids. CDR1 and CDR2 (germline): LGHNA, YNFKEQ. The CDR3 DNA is TGTGCCAGCAGCCAAGTGTTCTACGGCAGGGGGAGTAATTCACCCCTCCACTTT. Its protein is CASSQVFYGRGSNSPLHF.

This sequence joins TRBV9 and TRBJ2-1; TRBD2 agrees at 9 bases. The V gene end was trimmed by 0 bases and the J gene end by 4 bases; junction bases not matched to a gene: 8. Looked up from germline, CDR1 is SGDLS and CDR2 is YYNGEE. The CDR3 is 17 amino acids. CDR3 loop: CASSVEVAGVRYNEQFF. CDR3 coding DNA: TGTGCCAGCAGCGTAGAGGTAGCGGGGGTCCGATACAATGAGCAGTTCTTC.

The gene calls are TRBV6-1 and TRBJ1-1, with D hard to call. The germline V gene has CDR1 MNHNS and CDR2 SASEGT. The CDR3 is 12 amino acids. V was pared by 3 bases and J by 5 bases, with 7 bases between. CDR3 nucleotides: TGTGCCAGCAGTGATTTGAGTACTGAAGCTTTCTTT. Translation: CASSDLSTEAFF.

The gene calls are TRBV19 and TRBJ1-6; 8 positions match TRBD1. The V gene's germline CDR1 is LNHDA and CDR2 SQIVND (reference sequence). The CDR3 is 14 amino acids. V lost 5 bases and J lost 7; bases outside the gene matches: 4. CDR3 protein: CASSWTGRNSPLHF. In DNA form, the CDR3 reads TGTGCCAGTAGTTGGACAGGGCGCAATTCACCCCTCCACTTT.

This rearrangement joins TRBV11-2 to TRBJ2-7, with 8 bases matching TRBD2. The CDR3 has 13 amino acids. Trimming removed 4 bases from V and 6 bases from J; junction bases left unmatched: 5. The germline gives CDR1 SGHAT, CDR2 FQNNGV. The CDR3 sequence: CASSYWTSSEQYF. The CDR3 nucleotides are TGTGCCAGCAGCTACTGGACTAGCTCCGAGCAGTACTTC.

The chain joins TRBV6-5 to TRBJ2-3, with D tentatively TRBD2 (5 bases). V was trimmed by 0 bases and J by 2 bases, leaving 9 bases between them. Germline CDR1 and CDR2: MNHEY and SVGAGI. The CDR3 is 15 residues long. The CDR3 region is CASSYSWTHTDTQYF. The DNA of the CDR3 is TGTGCCAGCAGTTACTCTTGGACTCACACAGATACGCAGTATTTT.

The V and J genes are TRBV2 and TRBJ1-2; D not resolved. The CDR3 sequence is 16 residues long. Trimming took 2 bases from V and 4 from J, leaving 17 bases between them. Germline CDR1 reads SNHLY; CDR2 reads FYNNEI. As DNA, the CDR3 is TGTGCCAGCAGTGAACAGATCTTTAAGCGCGGCTATGGCTACACCTTC. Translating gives CASSEQIFKRGYGYTF.

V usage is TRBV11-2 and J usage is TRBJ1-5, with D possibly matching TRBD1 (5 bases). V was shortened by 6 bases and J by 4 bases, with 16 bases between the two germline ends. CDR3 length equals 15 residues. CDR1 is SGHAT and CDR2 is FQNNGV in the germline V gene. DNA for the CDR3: TGTGCCAGCAGTTTGGGGGGTATGGGAAATCAGCCCCAGCATTTT. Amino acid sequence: CASSLGGMGNQPQHF.

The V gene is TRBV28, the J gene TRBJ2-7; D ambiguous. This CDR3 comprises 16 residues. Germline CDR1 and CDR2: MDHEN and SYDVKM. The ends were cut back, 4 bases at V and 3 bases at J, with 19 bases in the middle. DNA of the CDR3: TGTGCCAGCAGTTACCAACGGTCCCGAAGTCACTACGAGCAGTACTTC. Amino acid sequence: CASSYQRSRSHYEQYF.

The DNA for the CDR3 is TGTGCCACCAGCGTACCCAAGGGGGGGGTTTACTACAATGAGCAGTTCTTC. This translates into CATSVPKGGVYYNEQFF. The chain is built from TRBV15 and TRBJ2-1; D is perhaps TRBD2 (7 bases). CDR3 length equals 17 residues. Trimming pared 5 bases from V and 3 bases from J, leaving 20 bases between. Looked up from germline, CDR1 is LNHNV and CDR2 is YYDKDF (reference sequence).

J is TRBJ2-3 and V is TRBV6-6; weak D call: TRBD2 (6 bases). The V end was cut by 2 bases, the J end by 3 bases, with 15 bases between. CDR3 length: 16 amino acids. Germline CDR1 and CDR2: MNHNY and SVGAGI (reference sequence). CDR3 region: CASSYDGGLKTDTQYF. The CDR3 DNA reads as TGTGCCAGCAGTTACGACGGAGGGCTGAAGACAGATACGCAGTATTTT.

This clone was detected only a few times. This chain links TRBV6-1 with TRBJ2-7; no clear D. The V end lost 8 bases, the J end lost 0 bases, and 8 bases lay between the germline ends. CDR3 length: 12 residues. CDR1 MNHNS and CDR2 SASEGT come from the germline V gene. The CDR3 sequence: CASFVVSYEQYF. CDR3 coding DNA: TGTGCCAGCTTTGTCGTCTCCTACGAGCAGTACTTC.